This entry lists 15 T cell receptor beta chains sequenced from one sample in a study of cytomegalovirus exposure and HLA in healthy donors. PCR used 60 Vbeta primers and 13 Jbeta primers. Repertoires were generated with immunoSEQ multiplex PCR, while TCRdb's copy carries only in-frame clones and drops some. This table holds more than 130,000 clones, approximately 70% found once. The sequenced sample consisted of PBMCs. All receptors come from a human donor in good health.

This chain's CDR3 is CAIRKVGGLAATTAGEQFF. CDR3 nucleotides: TGTGCCATCAGGAAAGTGGGGGGACTAGCGGCGACTACTGCGGGGGAGCAGTTCTTC. The chain is built from TRBV10-3 and TRBJ2-1; TRBD2 matches 11 bases. Germline V gene sequence: CDR1 ENHRY, CDR2 SYGVKD. This CDR3 region has 19 residues. The V and J ends lost 6 bases and 10 bases, in that order; junction bases with no gene match: 23.

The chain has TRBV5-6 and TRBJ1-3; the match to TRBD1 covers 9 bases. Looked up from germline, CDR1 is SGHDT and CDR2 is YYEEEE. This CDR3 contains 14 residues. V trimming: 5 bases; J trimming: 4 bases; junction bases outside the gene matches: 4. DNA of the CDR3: TGTGCCAGCAGAACACAGGGGGCAGGAAACACCATATATTTT. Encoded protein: CASRTQGAGNTIYF.

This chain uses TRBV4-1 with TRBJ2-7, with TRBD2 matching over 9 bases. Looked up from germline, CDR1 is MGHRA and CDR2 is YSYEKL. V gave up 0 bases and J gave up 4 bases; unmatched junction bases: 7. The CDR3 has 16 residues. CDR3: CASSQDDGGRGYEQYF. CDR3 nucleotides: TGCGCCAGCAGCCAAGATGACGGCGGGAGGGGGTACGAGCAGTACTTC.

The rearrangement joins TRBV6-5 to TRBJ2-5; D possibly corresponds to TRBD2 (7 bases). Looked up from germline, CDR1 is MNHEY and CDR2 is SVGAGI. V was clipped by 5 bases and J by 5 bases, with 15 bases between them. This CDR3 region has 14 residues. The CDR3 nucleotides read TGTGCCAGCAGTCCTAAAGGGGGGGCGGAGACCCAGTACTTC. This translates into CASSPKGGAETQYF.

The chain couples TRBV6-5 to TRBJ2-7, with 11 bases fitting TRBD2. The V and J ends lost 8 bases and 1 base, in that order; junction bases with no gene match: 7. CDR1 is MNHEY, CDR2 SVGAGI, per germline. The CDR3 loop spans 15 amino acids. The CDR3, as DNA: TGTGCCAGCGGGTCTAGCGGGAGGCCGTCCTACGAGCAGTACTTC. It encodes CASGSSGRPSYEQYF.

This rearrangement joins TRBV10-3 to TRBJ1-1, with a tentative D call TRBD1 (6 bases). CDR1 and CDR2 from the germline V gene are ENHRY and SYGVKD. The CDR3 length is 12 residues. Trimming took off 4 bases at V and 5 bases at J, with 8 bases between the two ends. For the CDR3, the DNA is TGTGCCATCAGTGCCGACAGGACTGAAGCTTTCTTT. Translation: CAISADRTEAFF.

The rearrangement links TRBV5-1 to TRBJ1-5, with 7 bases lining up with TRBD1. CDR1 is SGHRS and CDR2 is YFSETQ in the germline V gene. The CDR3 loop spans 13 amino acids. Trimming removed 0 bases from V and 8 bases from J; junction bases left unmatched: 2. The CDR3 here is CASSLVTGEPQHF. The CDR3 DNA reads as TGCGCCAGCAGCTTGGTAACAGGGGAGCCCCAGCATTTT.

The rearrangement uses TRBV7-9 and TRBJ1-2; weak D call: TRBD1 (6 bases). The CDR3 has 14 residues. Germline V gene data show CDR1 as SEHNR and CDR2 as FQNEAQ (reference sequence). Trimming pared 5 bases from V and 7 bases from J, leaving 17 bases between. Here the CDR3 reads CASSPQPTRGGYTF. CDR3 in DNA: TGTGCCAGCAGCCCCCAACCCACCAGGGGTGGCTACACCTTC.

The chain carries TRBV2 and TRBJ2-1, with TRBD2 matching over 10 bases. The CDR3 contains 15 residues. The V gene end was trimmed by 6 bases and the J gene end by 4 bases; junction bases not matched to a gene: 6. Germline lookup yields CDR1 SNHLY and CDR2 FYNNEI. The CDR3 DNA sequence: TGTGCCAGCAGCCTACTAGCGGGGACGTACAATGAGCAGTTCTTC. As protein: CASSLLAGTYNEQFF.

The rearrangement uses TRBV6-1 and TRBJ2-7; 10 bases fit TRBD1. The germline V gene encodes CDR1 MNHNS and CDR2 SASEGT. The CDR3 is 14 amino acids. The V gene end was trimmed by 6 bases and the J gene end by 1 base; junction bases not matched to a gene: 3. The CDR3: CASSLGQGSYEQYF. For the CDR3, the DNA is TGTGCCAGCAGCTTGGGACAGGGGTCCTACGAGCAGTACTTC.

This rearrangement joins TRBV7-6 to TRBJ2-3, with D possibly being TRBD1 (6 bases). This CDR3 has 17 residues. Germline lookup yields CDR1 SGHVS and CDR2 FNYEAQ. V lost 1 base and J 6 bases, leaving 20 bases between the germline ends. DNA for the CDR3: TGTGCCAGCAGCTTAGATGTTGGGGGCCGATGGGGGGATACGCAGTATTTT. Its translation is CASSLDVGGRWGDTQYF.

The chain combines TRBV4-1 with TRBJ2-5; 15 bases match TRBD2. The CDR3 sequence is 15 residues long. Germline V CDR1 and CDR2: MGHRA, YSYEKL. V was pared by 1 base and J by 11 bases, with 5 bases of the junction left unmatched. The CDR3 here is CASSQARTSGREQYF. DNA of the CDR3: TGCGCCAGCAGCCAAGCAAGGACTAGCGGGAGGGAGCAGTACTTC.

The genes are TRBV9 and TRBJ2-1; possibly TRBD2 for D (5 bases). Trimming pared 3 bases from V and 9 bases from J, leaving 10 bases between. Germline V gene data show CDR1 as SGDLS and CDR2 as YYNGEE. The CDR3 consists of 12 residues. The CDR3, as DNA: TGTGCCAGCAGCGCCGGGGAGACTGAGCAGTTCTTC. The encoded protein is CASSAGETEQFF. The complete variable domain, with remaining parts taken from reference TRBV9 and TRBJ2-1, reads DSGVTQTPKHLITATGQRVTLRCSPRSGDLSVYWYQQSLDQGLQFLIQYYNGEERAKGNILERFSAQQFPDLHSELNLSSLELGDSALYFCASSAGETEQFFGPGTRLTVL.

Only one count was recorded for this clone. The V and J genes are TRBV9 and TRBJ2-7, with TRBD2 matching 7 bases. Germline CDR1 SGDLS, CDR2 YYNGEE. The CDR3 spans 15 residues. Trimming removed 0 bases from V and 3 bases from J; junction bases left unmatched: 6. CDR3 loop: CASSVGGGGSYEQYF. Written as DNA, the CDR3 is TGTGCCAGCAGCGTAGGAGGTGGCGGGAGCTACGAGCAGTACTTC.

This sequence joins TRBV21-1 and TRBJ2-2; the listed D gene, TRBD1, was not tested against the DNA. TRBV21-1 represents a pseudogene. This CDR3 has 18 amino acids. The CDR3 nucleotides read TGTGCCAGCAGCCTAAGGGACAGGGGGCGGTTGAGCACCGGGGAGCTGTTTTTT. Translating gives CASSLRDRGRLSTGELFF.